Listed here are 2 T cell receptor beta chains from one sample, sequenced in a study of radiotherapy plus CTLA-4 blockade in lung cancer. Repertoires were generated with immunoSEQ multiplex PCR, while TCRdb's copy carries only in-frame clones and drops some. The data show 100,000 or so clones, around four fifths seen once. The input for sequencing was peripheral blood, taken from a patient treated with radiotherapy plus ipilimumab. These TCRs come from a human donor with non-small cell lung cancer that progressed on radiotherapy plus ipilimumab.

Regarding this clone: At one end, the junction sequence differs from germline, possibly due to a read error. The rearrangement joins TRBV7-2 to TRBJ2-7; no definite D call. Germline CDR1 is SGHTA and CDR2 is FQGNSA. The CDR3 has 14 amino acids. CDR3 amino acids: CASSQDHTAYEQYF. The CDR3, as DNA: TGCGCCAGCAGCCAAGATCATACAGCCTACGAGCAGTACTTC.

This sequence joins TRBV6-1 and TRBJ2-5, with 9 bases lining up with TRBD1. Per germline, CDR1 MNHNS and CDR2 SASEGT. The junction had 6 bases not matched to a gene; V was cut back by 6 bases and J by 1 base. This CDR3 is built from 15 residues. This CDR3 reads CASRDGTGPQETQYF. The CDR3 nucleotides are TGTGCCAGCAGAGACGGGACAGGGCCCCAAGAGACCCAGTACTTC.